This TCR beta chain was recorded in a study of T cells in Graves' hyperthyroidism and ophthalmopathy. Fresh 10 ml peripheral blood yielded PBMCs. This clonotype has ten or more counts. Its antigen is unknown. Overall study findings and caveats: Most clonotypes that expanded in the thyroid above 0.001 also showed up in blood. Classification by a 13 V-J model distinguished ophthalmopathy from stable hyperthyroidism.

Using RNA transcripts as the source, TCR beta CDR3 regions were amplified. In the first-round RT-PCR of the TCR CDR3, the HTBI primer set was used. TCRdb called the multiplex PCR reads again in MiXCR, with one record for every CDR3 protein. The data contain approximately 410,000 distinct CDR3 sequences, roughly 15% of them seen just once; the ten biggest clones take up under 15%. The V segment lost 3 bases and the J segment 4 bases; nucleotides outside the gene matches: 6. The length of the CDR3 is 14 residues. Germline V lookup: CDR1 DFQATT, CDR2 SNEGSKA (reference sequence). The rearrangement joins TRBV20-1 to TRBJ1-2; 9 nucleotides agree with TRBD1. The clonotype comes from a man between 18 and 29 years old with Graves' ophthalmopathy. Sequences were obtained from blood. The DNA for the CDR3 is TGCAGTGCTAGTGAGGGACAGGGAAGCTATGGCTACACCTTC. It translates to CSASEGQGSYGYTF.